A single sample is the source of the 14 T cell receptor beta chains below, sequenced in a study of CD8 T cells in ankylosing spondylitis. Each CDR3 protein gets one entry after TCRdb re-called the 5' RACE reads with MiXCR. The sample lists 150,000 to 250,000 distinct CDR3 sequences, about 13% occurring once. Input material: blood, either unsorted or a sorted T cell fraction (not recorded which). These TCRs come from a male donor with ankylosing spondylitis or in good health (not recorded which).

This clonotype has more than one count but fewer than ten. This rearrangement joins TRBV19 to TRBJ2-7; 7 bases are shared with TRBD2. The germline CDR1 and CDR2 sequences are LNHDA and SQIVND (reference sequence). The CDR3 has 15 amino acids. With V trimmed by 1 base and J by 1 base, 4 bases remained unmatched. The CDR3 nucleotides are TGTGCCAGTAGTATAGTGAACGGGGGGTCCTACGAGCAGTACTTC. This translates into CASSIVNGGSYEQYF.

At least ten counts were recorded for this clonotype. The gene calls are TRBV5-5 and TRBJ2-2; D gene unclear. This CDR3 is 13 amino acids long. Trimming cost V 0 bases and J 7 bases, with 7 bases left between them. Germline V gene lookup returns CDR1 SGHKS and CDR2 YYEKEE (reference sequence). The CDR3 DNA reads TGTGCCAGCAGCTTGGGTGAGATCGGGGAGCTGTTTTTT. Amino acid sequence: CASSLGEIGELFF. The whole variable domain, filled in from reference TRBV5-5 and TRBJ2-2, reads DAGVTQSPTHLIKTRGQQVTLRCSPISGHKSVSWYQQVLGQGPQFIFQYYEKEERGRGNFPDRFSARQFPNYSSELNVNALLLGDSALYLCASSLGEIGELFFGEGSRLTVL.

The J gene is TRBJ2-1, the V gene TRBV11-2; D ambiguous. V lost 1 base, J lost 8 bases, and 15 bases lay in between. This CDR3 has 15 amino acids. The V gene's germline CDR1 is SGHAT and CDR2 FQNNGV. As DNA, the CDR3 is TGTGCCAGCAGCTTAGTTGCGGCGCTTGGGCATGAGCAGTTCTTC. Translation gives CASSLVAALGHEQFF.

This clonotype came up a few times. The rearrangement links TRBV5-1 to TRBJ2-7, with D possibly TRBD2 on 6 matching bases. CDR1 is SGHRS and CDR2 is YFSETQ in the germline V gene. This CDR3 is 15 amino acids long. Trimming cost V 0 bases and J 0 bases, with 10 bases left between them. CDR3 sequence reads: CASSLVATSSYEQYF. CDR3 DNA sequence: TGCGCCAGCAGCTTGGTCGCGACTAGCTCCTACGAGCAGTACTTC.

The sample holds many counts of this clonotype. This chain connects TRBV5-1 to TRBJ2-3; 8 nucleotides line up with TRBD2. CDR3 length: 15 residues. Germline assignment: CDR1 SGHRS and CDR2 YFSETQ. V gave up 1 base and J gave up 9 bases; unmatched junction bases: 10. The DNA for the CDR3 is TGCGCCAGCAGCTTGTACGCGGCGGGGGGCCCGACGCAGTATTTT. It encodes CASSLYAAGGPTQYF.

CDR3: CASSFEGGMYNEQFF. CDR3 DNA sequence: TGTGCCAGCAGTTTTGAGGGGGGAATGTACAATGAGCAGTTCTTC. The chain recombines TRBV12-3 or TRBV12-4 with TRBJ2-1; D could derive from TRBD1 or TRBD2 (6 bases each). The ends were cut back, 3 bases at V and 4 bases at J, with 13 bases in the middle. The CDR3 spans 15 residues.

This clonotype turned up a few times. The V gene is TRBV5-6, the J gene TRBJ2-5; 11 bases align to TRBD2. V dropped 6 bases and J dropped 5; count of bases not matched to a gene: 6. CDR1 and CDR2 from the germline V gene are SGHDT and YYEEEE. The CDR3 has 14 amino acids. CDR3 DNA: TGTGCCAGCATCCTTAGCGGGAGGGACGAGACCCAGTACTTC. Translation: CASILSGRDETQYF.

In its sample, this clonotype was seen a few times. This chain joins TRBV7-9 and TRBJ2-5, with 11 bases matching TRBD2. V gave up 1 base and J gave up 4 bases; unmatched junction bases: 8. Germline loops: CDR1 SEHNR, CDR2 FQNEAQ (reference sequence). The CDR3 length is 17 residues. In DNA, the CDR3 is TGTGCCAGCAGCTTAGACCCACTAGCGGGAGTGGTAGAGACCCAGTACTTC. Protein product: CASSLDPLAGVVETQYF.

The chain employs TRBV20-1 and TRBJ2-1; no clear D gene. The CDR3 extends over 12 amino acids. Trimming cost V 7 bases and J 0 bases, with 7 bases left between them. Germline V CDR1 and CDR2: DFQATT, SNEGSKA (reference sequence). The chain's CDR3 is CSETRSYNEQFF. DNA for the CDR3: TGCAGTGAGACACGCTCCTACAATGAGCAGTTCTTC.

The chain links TRBV15 to TRBJ1-4, with D possibly matching TRBD1 (5 bases). CDR3 length equals 16 residues. V dropped 5 bases and J dropped 4 bases, with 17 bases sitting between them. Germline lookup yields CDR1 LNHNV and CDR2 YYDKDF (reference sequence). The DNA for the CDR3 is TGTGCCACCAGCGTACCTCGACAGTGGGATAATGAAAAACTGTTTTTT. Translation: CATSVPRQWDNEKLFF.

Concerning this clonotype itself: A much larger clone differs by one base, so this may be a read error. The chain carries TRBV5-1 and TRBJ2-2; 7 bases are shared with TRBD1. The CDR3 loop spans 19 amino acids. Germline lookup yields CDR1 SGHRS and CDR2 YFSETQ. The CDR3 reads CANSFRDSDELLHTGELFF. CDR3 coding DNA: TGCGCCAACAGCTTTAGGGACAGCGATGAGCTGTTACACACCGGGGAGCTGTTTTTT.

This clonotype was detected a few times. The chain employs TRBV5-1 and TRBJ2-7; D may correspond to TRBD1 or TRBD2 (6 bases each). There are 16 residues in the CDR3. Germline CDR1 reads SGHRS; CDR2 reads YFSETQ. V dropped 4 bases and J dropped 1 base, with 18 bases sitting between them. The CDR3: CASSDPPEGGSYEQYF. For the CDR3, the DNA is TGCGCCAGCAGCGACCCCCCGGAGGGGGGTTCCTACGAGCAGTACTTC.

The rearrangement links TRBV18 to TRBJ2-1, with D maybe TRBD1 (5 bases). The CDR3 has 16 amino acids. Germline assignment: CDR1 KGHSH and CDR2 LQKENI. Trimming shortened V by 0 bases and J by 4 bases, and 13 bases separated the two germline ends. The chain's CDR3 is CASSPPAMDIYNEQFF. CDR3 nucleotides: TGTGCCAGCTCACCACCGGCTATGGACATATACAATGAGCAGTTCTTC.

This clonotype was seen a few times. The V gene is TRBV7-9, the J gene TRBJ1-1; 9 positions agree with TRBD1. Germline CDR1 is SEHNR and CDR2 is FQNEAQ (reference sequence). The length of the CDR3 is 14 residues. V lost 5 bases to trimming and J lost 7 bases; unmatched junction nucleotides: 8. CDR3 sequence: CASSNPGQGIEAFF. The CDR3 region has the DNA TGTGCCAGCAGCAACCCGGGACAGGGAATTGAAGCTTTCTTT.